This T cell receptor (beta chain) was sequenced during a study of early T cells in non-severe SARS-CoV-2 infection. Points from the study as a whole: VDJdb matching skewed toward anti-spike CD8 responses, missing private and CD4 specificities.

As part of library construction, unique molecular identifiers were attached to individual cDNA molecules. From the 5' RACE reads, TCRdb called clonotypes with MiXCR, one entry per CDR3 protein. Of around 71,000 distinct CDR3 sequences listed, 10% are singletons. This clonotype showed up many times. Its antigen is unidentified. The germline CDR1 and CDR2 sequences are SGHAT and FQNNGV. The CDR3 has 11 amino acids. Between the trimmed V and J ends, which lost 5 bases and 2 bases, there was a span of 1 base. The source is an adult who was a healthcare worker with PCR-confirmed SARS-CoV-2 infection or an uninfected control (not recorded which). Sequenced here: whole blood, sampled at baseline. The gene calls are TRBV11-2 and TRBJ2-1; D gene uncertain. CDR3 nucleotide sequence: TGTGCCAGCAGCACCTACAATGAGCAGTTCTTC. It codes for CASSTYNEQFF.